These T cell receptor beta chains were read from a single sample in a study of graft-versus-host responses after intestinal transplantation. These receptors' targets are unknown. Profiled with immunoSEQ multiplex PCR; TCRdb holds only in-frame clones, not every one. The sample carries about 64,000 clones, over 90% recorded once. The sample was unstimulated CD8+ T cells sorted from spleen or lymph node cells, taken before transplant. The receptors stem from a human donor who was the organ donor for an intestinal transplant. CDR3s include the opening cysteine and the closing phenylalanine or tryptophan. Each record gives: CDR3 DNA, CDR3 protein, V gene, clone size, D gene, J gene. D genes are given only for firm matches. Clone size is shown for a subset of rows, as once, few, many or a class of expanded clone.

CDR3nt: TGTGCCAGCACCCTTCATGGGGGGGGTGGTGAAGCTTTCTTT; CDR3aa: CASTLHGGGGEAFF; v_gene: TRBV5-6; abundance: .; d_gene: .; j_gene: TRBJ1-1
CDR3nt: TGTGCCAGCAGTTTAGGGACAGGGGGCGCTGGGGCCAACGTCCTGACTTTC; CDR3aa: CASSLGTGGAGANVLTF; v_gene: TRBV28; abundance: .; d_gene: TRBD1; j_gene: TRBJ2-6
CDR3nt: TGCGCCAGCAGTGATGCGCTTTGGAATCAGCAGAGGGCCGGGGAGCTGTTTTTT; CDR3aa: CASSDALWNQQRAGELFF; v_gene: TRBV10-1; abundance: .; d_gene: .; j_gene: TRBJ2-2
CDR3nt: TGTGCCAGCAGCGTCGGGAGCATTCAGTACTTC; CDR3aa: CASSVGSIQYF; v_gene: TRBV28; abundance: .; d_gene: .; j_gene: TRBJ2-4
CDR3nt: TGTGCCAGCAGTCCCGGGACAGACTACAATGAGCAGTTCTTC; CDR3aa: CASSPGTDYNEQFF; v_gene: TRBV28; abundance: .; d_gene: TRBD1; j_gene: TRBJ2-1
CDR3nt: TGCGCCAGCAGCCAAGATCTACCGGGACAGGGCTACGAGCAGTACTTC; CDR3aa: CASSQDLPGQGYEQYF; v_gene: TRBV4-3; abundance: .; d_gene: TRBD1; j_gene: TRBJ2-7
CDR3nt: TGTGCCAGCAGCTCAAGGACAGGGGAAGGGCAGCCCCAGCATTTT; CDR3aa: CASSSRTGEGQPQHF; v_gene: TRBV28; abundance: .; d_gene: TRBD1; j_gene: TRBJ1-5
CDR3nt: TGTGCCAGCAGTTTTCGAAGGGGCAACTATGGCTACACCTTC; CDR3aa: CASSFRRGNYGYTF; v_gene: TRBV27; abundance: .; d_gene: .; j_gene: TRBJ1-2
CDR3nt: TGTGCCAGCAGCTTAGTGCCGGGACAGGGGAACTATGGCTACACCTTC; CDR3aa: CASSLVPGQGNYGYTF; v_gene: TRBV11-2; abundance: .; d_gene: TRBD1; j_gene: TRBJ1-2
CDR3nt: TGTGCCAGCAGCTTAAGTGACAGGCCTACAGATACGCAGTATTTT; CDR3aa: CASSLSDRPTDTQYF; v_gene: TRBV11-2; abundance: .; d_gene: .; j_gene: TRBJ2-3
CDR3nt: TGTGCCAGCAGTTTAGCCCGGGCGGGAGAGACCCAGTACTTC; CDR3aa: CASSLARAGETQYF; v_gene: TRBV28; abundance: .; d_gene: .; j_gene: TRBJ2-5
CDR3nt: TGTGCCAGCAGCTTAGGCAGGGGGCCGCTCTATGGCTACACCTTC; CDR3aa: CASSLGRGPLYGYTF; v_gene: TRBV11-2; abundance: .; d_gene: TRBD1; j_gene: TRBJ1-2
CDR3nt: TGTGCCTGGAGTGTGGGTACAGGTTCCTACGAGCAGTACTTC; CDR3aa: CAWSVGTGSYEQYF; v_gene: TRBV30; abundance: once; d_gene: .; j_gene: TRBJ2-7
CDR3nt: TGTGCCAGCAGTTTCACAGGGGCAAGCACAGATACGCAGTATTTT; CDR3aa: CASSFTGASTDTQYF; v_gene: TRBV28; abundance: .; d_gene: TRBD1; j_gene: TRBJ2-3
CDR3nt: TGTGCCACCAGCAGCTCGGACTGGCAAGAGACCCAGTACTTC; CDR3aa: CATSSSDWQETQYF; v_gene: TRBV15; abundance: .; d_gene: .; j_gene: TRBJ2-5
CDR3nt: TGTGCCAGCAGTTCGGGACAGGGTTTCTACGAGCAGTACTTC; CDR3aa: CASSSGQGFYEQYF; v_gene: TRBV28; abundance: .; d_gene: TRBD1; j_gene: TRBJ2-7
CDR3nt: TGTGCCAGTAGTAGCGGGATCCTGGCCAAAAACATTCAGTACTTC; CDR3aa: CASSSGILAKNIQYF; v_gene: TRBV19; abundance: once; d_gene: .; j_gene: TRBJ2-4